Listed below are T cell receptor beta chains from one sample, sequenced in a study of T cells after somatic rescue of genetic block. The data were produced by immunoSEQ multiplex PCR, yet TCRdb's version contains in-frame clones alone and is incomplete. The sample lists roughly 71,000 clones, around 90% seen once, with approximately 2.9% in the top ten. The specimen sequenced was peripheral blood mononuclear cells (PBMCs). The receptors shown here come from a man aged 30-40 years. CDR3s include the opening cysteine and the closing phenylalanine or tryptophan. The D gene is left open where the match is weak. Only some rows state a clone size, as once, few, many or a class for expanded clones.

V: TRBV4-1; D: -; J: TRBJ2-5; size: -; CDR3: CASSQDTASLLPQYF; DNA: TGCGCCAGCAGCCAAGATACCGCCAGTCTGCTTCCCCAGTACTTC
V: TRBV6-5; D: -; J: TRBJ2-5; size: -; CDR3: CASSYGQEETQYF; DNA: TGTGCCAGCAGTTACGGGCAGGAGGAGACCCAGTACTTC
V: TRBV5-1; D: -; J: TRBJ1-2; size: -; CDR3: CASSLDGFNYGYTF; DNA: TGCGCCAGCAGCTTGGACGGATTTAACTATGGCTACACCTTC
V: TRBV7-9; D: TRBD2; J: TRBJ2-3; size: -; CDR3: CASSLSRLAATPSTDTQYF; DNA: TGTGCCAGCAGCTTGTCGCGGCTAGCGGCCACCCCTAGCACAGATACGCAGTATTTT
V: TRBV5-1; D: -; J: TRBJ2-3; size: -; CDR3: CASSSGDFTDTQYF; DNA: TGCGCCAGCAGTTCCGGGGACTTCACAGATACGCAGTATTTT
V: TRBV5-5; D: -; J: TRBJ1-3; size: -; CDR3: CANSLSGARNTIYF; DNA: TGTGCCAACAGCTTGTCAGGGGCCAGAAACACCATATATTTT
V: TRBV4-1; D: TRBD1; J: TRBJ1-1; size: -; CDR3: CASSRGTENTEAFF; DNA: TGCGCCAGCAGCCGTGGGACAGAGAACACTGAAGCTTTCTTT
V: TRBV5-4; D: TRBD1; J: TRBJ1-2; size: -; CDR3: CASRPPGTDDGYTF; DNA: TGTGCCAGCAGGCCTCCCGGGACAGATGATGGCTACACCTTC
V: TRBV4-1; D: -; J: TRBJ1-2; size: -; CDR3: CASSDNRAGGFYGYTF; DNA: TGCGCCAGCAGCGACAACAGGGCGGGAGGGTTCTATGGCTACACCTTC
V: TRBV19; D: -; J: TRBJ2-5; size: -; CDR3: CASSITWGQETQYF; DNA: TGTGCCAGTAGCATCACATGGGGGCAAGAGACCCAGTACTTC
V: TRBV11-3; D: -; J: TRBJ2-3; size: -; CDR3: CASSLDRGTQYF; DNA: TGTGCCAGCAGCTTAGACAGGGGCACGCAGTATTTT
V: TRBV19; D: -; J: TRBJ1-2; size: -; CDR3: CASTSDKYGYTF; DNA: TGTGCCAGTACCTCGGACAAGTATGGCTACACCTTC
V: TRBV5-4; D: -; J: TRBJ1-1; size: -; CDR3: CASSPGTVNTEAFF; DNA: TGTGCCAGCAGTCCCGGGACGGTGAACACTGAAGCTTTCTTT
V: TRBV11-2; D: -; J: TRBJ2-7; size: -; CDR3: CASSLGPYYEQYF; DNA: TGTGCCAGCAGCTTAGGGCCCTACTACGAGCAGTACTTC
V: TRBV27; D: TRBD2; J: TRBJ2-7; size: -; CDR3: CASSPSGGGYEQYF; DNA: TGTGCCAGCAGTCCAAGCGGGGGAGGGTACGAGCAGTACTTC
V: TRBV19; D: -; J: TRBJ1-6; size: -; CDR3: CASSIQGAYNSPLHF; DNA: TGTGCCAGTAGTATTCAGGGAGCCTATAATTCACCCCTCCACTTT
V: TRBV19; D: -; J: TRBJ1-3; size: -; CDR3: CASNTRQTSGNTIYF; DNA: TGTGCCAGTAACACCAGACAAACCTCTGGAAACACCATATATTTT
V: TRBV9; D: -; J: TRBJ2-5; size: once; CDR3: CASSVNLGSHETQYF; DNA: TGTGCCAGCAGCGTAAACTTGGGCAGCCACGAGACCCAGTACTTC
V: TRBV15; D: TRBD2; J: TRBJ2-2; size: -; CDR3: CATSSGTTNTGELFF; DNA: TGTGCCACTTCTAGCGGGACGACTAACACCGGGGAGCTGTTTTTT
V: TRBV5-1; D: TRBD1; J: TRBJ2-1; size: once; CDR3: CASSLEGQGFYNEQFF; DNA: TGCGCCAGCAGCTTGGAGGGACAGGGATTTTACAATGAGCAGTTCTTC
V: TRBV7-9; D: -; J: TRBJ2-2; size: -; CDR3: CASSLFRTANTGELFF; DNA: TGTGCCAGCAGCTTATTTAGGACAGCCAACACCGGGGAGCTGTTTTTT
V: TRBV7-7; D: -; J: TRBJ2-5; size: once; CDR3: CASTGTARGEQYF; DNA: TGTGCCAGCACCGGGACGGCTCGAGGAGAGCAGTACTTC
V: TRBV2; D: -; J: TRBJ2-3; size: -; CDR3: CASSASSPQDTQYF; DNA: TGTGCCAGCTCGGCTAGCAGTCCTCAGGATACGCAGTATTTT
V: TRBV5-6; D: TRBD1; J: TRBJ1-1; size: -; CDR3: CASSQGQGRWTEAFF; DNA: TGTGCCAGCAGCCAGGGACAGGGGAGGTGGACTGAAGCTTTCTTT
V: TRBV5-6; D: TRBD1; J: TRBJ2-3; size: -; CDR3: CASSFDRGRGTDTQYF; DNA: TGTGCCAGCAGCTTCGACAGGGGGCGAGGCACAGATACGCAGTATTTT
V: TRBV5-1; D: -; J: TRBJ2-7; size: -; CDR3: CASSLLVPYEQYF; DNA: TGCGCCAGCAGCTTGCTGGTCCCCTACGAGCAGTACTTC
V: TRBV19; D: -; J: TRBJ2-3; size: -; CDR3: CASARVAGGTDTQYF; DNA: TGTGCCAGCGCCCGGGTAGCAGGCGGCACAGATACGCAGTATTTT
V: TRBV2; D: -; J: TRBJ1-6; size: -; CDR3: CASRAVQGSPLHF; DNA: TGTGCCAGCAGGGCGGTACAGGGATCACCCCTCCACTTT
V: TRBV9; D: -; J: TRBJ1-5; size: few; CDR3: CASSVVQGHQPQHF; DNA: TGTGCCAGCAGCGTAGTACAGGGTCATCAGCCCCAGCATTTT
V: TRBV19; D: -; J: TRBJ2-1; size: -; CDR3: CASSSGDSYNEQFF; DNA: TGTGCCAGTAGTAGCGGGGACTCCTACAATGAGCAGTTCTTC
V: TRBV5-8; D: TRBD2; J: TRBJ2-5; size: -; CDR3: CASSGGLAGRETQYF; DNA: TGTGCCAGCAGCGGGGGACTAGCGGGGAGAGAGACCCAGTACTTC
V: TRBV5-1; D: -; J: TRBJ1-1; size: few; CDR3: CASSLTGGNTEAFF; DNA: TGCGCCAGCAGCTTGACGGGTGGGAACACTGAAGCTTTCTTT
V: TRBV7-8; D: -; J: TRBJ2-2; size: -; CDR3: CASSLAGRAGELFF; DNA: TGTGCCAGCAGCTTAGCAGGGCGGGCCGGGGAGCTGTTTTTT
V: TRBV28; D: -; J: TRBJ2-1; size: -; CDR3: CASSLPPPFGNEQFF; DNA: TGTGCCAGCAGTCTACCCCCTCCCTTCGGGAATGAGCAGTTCTTC
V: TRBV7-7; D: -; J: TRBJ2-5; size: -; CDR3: CASSLGRVQETQYF; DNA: TGTGCTAGCAGCTTAGGTAGGGTTCAAGAGACCCAGTACTTC
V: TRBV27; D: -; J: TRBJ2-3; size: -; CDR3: CASSLMGDTQYF; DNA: TGTGCCAGCAGCCTTATGGGGGATACGCAGTATTTT
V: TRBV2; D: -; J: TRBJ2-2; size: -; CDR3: CASSIAGGELFF; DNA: TGTGCCAGCAGTATCGCTGGGGGGGAGCTGTTTTTT